This T cell receptor beta chain emerged from a study of cytomegalovirus exposure and HLA in healthy donors. Study as a whole: HLA-typed donors were the source of about 85 million unique TCRs, which an early data release held.

Notes on this clone: Antigen: not known.

Losses at the gene ends were 5 bases for V and 1 base for J; bases not matched to a gene: 3. CDR1 and CDR2 (germline): SGHAT, FQNNGV. This CDR3 comprises 15 residues. Use of 60 Vbeta and 13 Jbeta primers characterized the PCR. Using immunoSEQ multiplex PCR, the repertoire was profiled, and TCRdb retains in-frame clones only, with some absent. The sample includes approximately 150,000 clones, 75% to 85% of them seen just once. General study points: The investigators catalogued 150 to 200 TCR beta chains as cytomegalovirus-associated. Earlier findings revealed that most TCR beta V segments proved productive either about 90% or about 30% of the time. Sequence variants that were highly shared formed a cluster that was likely a sequencing artifact.

Sequenced material: PBMCs. The gene calls are TRBV11-2 and TRBJ1-5; 9 positions match TRBD1. This TCR was sampled from a man aged 30 to 39 in good health and CMV-seronegative. This CDR3 is CASSLTGGSNQPQHF. CDR3 nucleotide sequence: TGTGCCAGCAGCCTTACAGGGGGCAGCAATCAGCCCCAGCATTTT.